Detailed here is one T cell receptor (beta chain). Antigen unknown. The data stem from a study of CD8 T cells in ankylosing spondylitis. Study-level results: Some of the motif variants had earlier been found in reactive arthritis patients' fluid and blood.

TCRdb re-analysed the 5' RACE reads in MiXCR, keeping a single row per CDR3 protein. The table shows 250,000 to 350,000 distinct CDR3 sequences, with around 20% occurring only once. The source of this sequence is a female donor with ankylosing spondylitis or in good health (not recorded which). The specimen was blood, either unsorted or a sorted T cell fraction (not recorded which).

The CDR3 sequence is CASSNQRGAYEQYF. The CDR3 DNA follows: TGTGCCAGCAGCAACCAGCGGGGTGCCTACGAGCAGTACTTC. The V and J genes are TRBV7-2 and TRBJ2-7; 7 bases are shared with TRBD2. CDR1 is SGHTA and CDR2 is FQGNSA in the germline V gene. The CDR3 is 14 residues long. Unmatched junction bases numbered 6, after V lost 5 bases and J lost 2 bases.